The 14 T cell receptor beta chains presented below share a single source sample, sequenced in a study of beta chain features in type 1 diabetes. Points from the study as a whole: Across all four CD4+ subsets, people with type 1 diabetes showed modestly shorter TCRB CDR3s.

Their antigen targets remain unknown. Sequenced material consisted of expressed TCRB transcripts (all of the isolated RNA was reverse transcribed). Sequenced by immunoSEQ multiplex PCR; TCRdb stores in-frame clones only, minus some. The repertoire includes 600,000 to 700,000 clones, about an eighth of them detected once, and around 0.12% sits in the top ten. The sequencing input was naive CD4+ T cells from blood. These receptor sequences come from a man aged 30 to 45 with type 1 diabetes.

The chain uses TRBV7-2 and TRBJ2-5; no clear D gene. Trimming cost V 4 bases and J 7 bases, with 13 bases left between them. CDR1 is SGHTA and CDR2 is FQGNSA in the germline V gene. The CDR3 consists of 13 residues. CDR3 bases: TGTGCCAGCAGCTCAATGGCTTCTGGGACCCAGTACTTC. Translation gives CASSSMASGTQYF.

The CDR3 DNA reads TGCGCCAGCAGCCAAGGTACTAGCTCCTACGAGCAGTACTTC. Amino acid sequence: CASSQGTSSYEQYF. This chain connects TRBV4-1 to TRBJ2-7, with D tentatively TRBD2 (5 bases). The germline V and J ends were trimmed by 1 base and 0 bases, with 7 bases remaining between them. The CDR3 covers 14 residues. The germline gives CDR1 MGHRA, CDR2 YSYEKL.

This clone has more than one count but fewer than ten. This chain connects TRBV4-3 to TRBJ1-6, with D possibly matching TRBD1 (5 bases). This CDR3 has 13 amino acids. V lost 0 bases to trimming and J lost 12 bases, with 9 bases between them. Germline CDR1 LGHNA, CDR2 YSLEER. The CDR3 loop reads CASSQDEGQPLHF. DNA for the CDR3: TGCGCCAGCAGCCAAGATGAGGGGCAACCCCTCCACTTT.

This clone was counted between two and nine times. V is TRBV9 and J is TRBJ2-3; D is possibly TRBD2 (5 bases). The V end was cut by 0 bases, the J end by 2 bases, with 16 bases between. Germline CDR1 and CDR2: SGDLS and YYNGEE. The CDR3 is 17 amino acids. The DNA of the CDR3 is TGTGCCAGCAGCGTAGCGGCTAGCACGTATTCCACAGATACGCAGTATTTT. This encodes CASSVAASTYSTDTQYF.

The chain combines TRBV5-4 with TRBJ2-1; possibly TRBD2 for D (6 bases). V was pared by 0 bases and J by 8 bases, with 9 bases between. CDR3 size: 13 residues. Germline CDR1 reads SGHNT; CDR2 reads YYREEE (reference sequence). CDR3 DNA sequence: TGTGCCAGCAGCTTGGCGGGAGCCCATGAGCAGTTCTTC. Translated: CASSLAGAHEQFF.

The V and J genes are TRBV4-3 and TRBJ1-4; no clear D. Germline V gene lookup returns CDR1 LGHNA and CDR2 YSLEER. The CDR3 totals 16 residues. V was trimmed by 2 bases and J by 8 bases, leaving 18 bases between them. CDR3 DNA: TGCGCCAGCAGCCAAACTTGGACCCTCGGGAGCGAAAAACTGTTTTTT. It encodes CASSQTWTLGSEKLFF.

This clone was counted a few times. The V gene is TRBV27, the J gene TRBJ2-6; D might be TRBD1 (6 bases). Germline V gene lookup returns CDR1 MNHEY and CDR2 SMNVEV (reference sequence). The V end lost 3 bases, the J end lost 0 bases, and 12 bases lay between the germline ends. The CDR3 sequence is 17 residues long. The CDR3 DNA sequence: TGTGCCAGCAGTTTGAGGGGGAGAGGCTCTGGGGCCAACGTCCTGACTTTC. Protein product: CASSLRGRGSGANVLTF.

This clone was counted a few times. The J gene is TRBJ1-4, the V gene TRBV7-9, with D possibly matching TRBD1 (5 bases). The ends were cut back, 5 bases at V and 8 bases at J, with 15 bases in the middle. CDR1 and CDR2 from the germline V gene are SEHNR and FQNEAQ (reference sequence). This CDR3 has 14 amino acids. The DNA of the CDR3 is TGTGCCAGCAGCCCACCGGGGACGCCAGAAAAACTGTTTTTT. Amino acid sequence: CASSPPGTPEKLFF.

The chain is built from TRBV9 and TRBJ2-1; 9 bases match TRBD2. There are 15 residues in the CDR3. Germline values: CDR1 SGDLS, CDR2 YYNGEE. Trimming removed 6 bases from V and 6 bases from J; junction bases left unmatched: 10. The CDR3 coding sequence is TGTGCCAGCACCCGAGCTAGCGGGGACAGCAATGAGCAGTTCTTC. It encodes CASTRASGDSNEQFF.

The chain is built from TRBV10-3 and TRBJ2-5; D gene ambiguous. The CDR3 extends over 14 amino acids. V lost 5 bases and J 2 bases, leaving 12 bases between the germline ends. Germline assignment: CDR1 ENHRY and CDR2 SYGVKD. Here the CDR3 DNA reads TGTGCCATCAGTTCTTTGGCAGAACAAGAGACCCAGTACTTC. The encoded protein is CAISSLAEQETQYF.

This CDR3 reads CASSNQGDPGEQFF. The CDR3 bases are TGTGCCAGCAGCAATCAAGGGGACCCTGGTGAGCAGTTCTTC. The chain joins TRBV11-2 to TRBJ2-1; tentatively, D is TRBD1 or TRBD2 (5 bases each). The V end lost 5 bases, the J end lost 9 bases, and 17 bases lay between the germline ends. Germline CDR1 and CDR2: SGHAT and FQNNGV. This CDR3 contains 14 residues. The full variable domain, completed using reference TRBV11-2 and TRBJ2-1, is EAGVAQSPRYKIIEKRQSVAFWCNPISGHATLYWYQQILGQGPKLLIQFQNNGVVDDSQLPKDRFSAERLKGVDSTLKIQPAKLEDSAVYLCASSNQGDPGEQFFGPGTRLTVL.

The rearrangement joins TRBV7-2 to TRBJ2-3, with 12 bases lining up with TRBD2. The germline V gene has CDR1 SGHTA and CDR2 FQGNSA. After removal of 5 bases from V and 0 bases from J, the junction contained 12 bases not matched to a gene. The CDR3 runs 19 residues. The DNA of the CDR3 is TGTGCCAGCAGCGCGCCCGAACTAGCGGGGGGTTTTAGCACAGATACGCAGTATTTT. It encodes CASSAPELAGGFSTDTQYF. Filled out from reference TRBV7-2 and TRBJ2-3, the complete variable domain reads GAGVSQSPSNKVTEKGKDVELRCDPISGHTALYWYRQSLGQGLEFLIYFQGNSAPDKSGLPSDRFSAERTGGSVSTLTIQRTQQEDSAVYLCASSAPELAGGFSTDTQYFGPGTRLTVL.

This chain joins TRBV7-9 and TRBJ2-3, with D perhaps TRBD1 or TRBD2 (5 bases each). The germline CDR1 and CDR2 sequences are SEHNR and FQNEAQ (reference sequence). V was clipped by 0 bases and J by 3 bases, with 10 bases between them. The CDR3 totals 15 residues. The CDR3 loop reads CASSLAEGWTDTQYF. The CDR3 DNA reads TGTGCCAGCAGCTTAGCTGAGGGGTGGACAGATACGCAGTATTTT.

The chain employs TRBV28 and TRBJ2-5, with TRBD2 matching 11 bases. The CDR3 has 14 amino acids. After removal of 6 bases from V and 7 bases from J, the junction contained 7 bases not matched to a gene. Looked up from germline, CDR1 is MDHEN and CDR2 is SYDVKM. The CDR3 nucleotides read TGTGCCAGCAGAGATAGCGGGGGGGCCGTGACCCAGTACTTC. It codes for CASRDSGGAVTQYF. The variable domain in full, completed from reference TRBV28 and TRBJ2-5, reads DVKVTQSSRYLVKRTGEKVFLECVQDMDHENMFWYRQDPGLGLRLIYFSYDVKMKEKGDIPEGYSVSREKKERFSLILESASTNQTSMYLCASRDSGGAVTQYFGPGTRLLVL.